One sample yielded the 13 T cell receptor beta chains listed below, sequenced in a study of blood T cell repertoires in COVID-19. The table came from immunoSEQ multiplex PCR; TCRdb's copy has only in-frame clones and leaves some out. The sample carries roughly 130,000 clones, 84% recorded once. Sequenced material: peripheral blood. These receptors were obtained from a woman in her 30s who had recovered from COVID-19.

The gene calls are TRBV7-9 and TRBJ2-1, with a weak D call TRBD2 (6 bases). Germline V gene data show CDR1 as SEHNR and CDR2 as FQNEAQ (reference sequence). The CDR3 loop spans 19 amino acids. The V gene lost 5 bases and the J gene lost 6 bases, with 29 bases spanning the gap. CDR3: CASSHVVEWAGSPTNEQFF. DNA for the CDR3: TGTGCCAGCAGCCACGTCGTCGAGTGGGCGGGATCCCCCACCAATGAGCAGTTCTTC.

The V gene is TRBV6-2 or TRBV6-3, the J gene TRBJ1-6; possible D gene TRBD1, 6 bases. Trimming removed 2 bases from V and 13 bases from J, with 12 bases in between. This CDR3 has 13 amino acids. Germline CDR1 is MNHEY and CDR2 is SVGEGT. DNA of the CDR3: TGTGCCAGCAGTTACGGGGGCCCCGTCCCCCTCCACTTT. The encoded protein is CASSYGGPVPLHF.

V usage is TRBV6-6 and J usage is TRBJ2-3, with 8 bases aligning to TRBD2. The CDR3 totals 14 residues. The germline V gene has CDR1 MNHNY and CDR2 SVGAGI (reference sequence). V shed 7 bases, J shed 4 bases, and the junction held 7 bases outside the gene matches. The CDR3 is CASTTGLDSDTQYF. The CDR3 DNA reads as TGTGCCAGCACTACGGGACTAGACTCAGATACGCAGTATTTT.

CDR3 DNA: TGTGCCAGCAGCTTGAGGACATATGGCTCTGGGGCCAACGTCCTGACTTTC. Translation gives CASSLRTYGSGANVLTF. V is TRBV11-2 and J is TRBJ2-6; a possible D gene is TRBD1 (5 bases). This CDR3 has 17 amino acids. V was shortened by 3 bases and J by 0 bases, with 12 bases between the two germline ends. Per germline, CDR1 SGHAT and CDR2 FQNNGV. The variable domain in full, with the rest retrieved from reference TRBV11-2 and TRBJ2-6, is EAGVAQSPRYKIIEKRQSVAFWCNPISGHATLYWYQQILGQGPKLLIQFQNNGVVDDSQLPKDRFSAERLKGVDSTLKIQPAKLEDSAVYLCASSLRTYGSGANVLTFGAGSRLTVL.

The V gene is TRBV12-3 or TRBV12-4, the J gene TRBJ1-1; no clear D. The ends were cut back, 4 bases at V and 2 bases at J, with 8 bases in the middle. The length of the CDR3 is 13 residues. CDR3 sequence reads: CASSSRGNTEAFF. The CDR3, as DNA: TGTGCCAGCAGTTCCCGGGGAAACACTGAAGCTTTCTTT.

The genes are TRBV30 and TRBJ1-1; D gene ambiguous. This CDR3 comprises 12 residues. Germline CDR1 is GTSNPN and CDR2 is SVGIG (reference sequence). Trimming took off 6 bases at V and 8 bases at J, with 16 bases between the two ends. The CDR3: CACHEERAEAFF. CDR3 bases: TGTGCCTGCCATGAGGAGAGAGCAGAAGCTTTCTTT.

The chain employs TRBV19 and TRBJ1-4; the D gene is possibly TRBD1 (6 bases). Per the germline V gene, CDR1 is LNHDA and CDR2 is SQIVND (reference sequence). CDR3 length: 15 residues. V was trimmed by 0 bases and J by 4 bases, leaving 9 bases between them. The chain's CDR3 is CASSIDDRNNEKLFF. As DNA, the CDR3 is TGTGCCAGTAGTATAGATGACAGGAATAATGAAAAACTGTTTTTT.

J is TRBJ2-5 and V is TRBV4-1; 15 nucleotides align to TRBD2. Germline V gene lookup returns CDR1 MGHRA and CDR2 YSYEKL. CDR3 length: 17 amino acids. The junction had 3 bases not matched to a gene; V was cut back by 4 bases and J by 0 bases. The CDR3 region has the DNA TGCGCCAGCAGCCCCGGGACTAGCGGGAGGTACCAAGAGACCCAGTACTTC. Amino acid sequence: CASSPGTSGRYQETQYF.

The chain employs TRBV7-9 and TRBJ2-3, with TRBD2 matching over 13 bases. Germline values: CDR1 SEHNR, CDR2 FQNEAQ (reference sequence). V lost 7 bases to trimming and J lost 2 bases; unmatched junction nucleotides: 12. The CDR3 covers 18 residues. The CDR3 coding sequence is TGTGCCAGCACCCTACCGACGGGGACTAGCGGGGCCACAGATACGCAGTATTTT. Translated: CASTLPTGTSGATDTQYF.

This chain uses TRBV9 with TRBJ1-4; D may be TRBD1 (6 bases). CDR1 and CDR2 (germline): SGDLS, YYNGEE. V lost 2 bases, J lost 4 bases, and 9 bases lay in between. The CDR3 extends over 14 amino acids. CDR3 residues: CASSVGQINEKLFF. The CDR3 DNA sequence: TGTGCCAGCAGCGTTGGACAGATTAATGAAAAACTGTTTTTT.

As to this clone: Within the sample, other DNA sequences also encode this same CDR3. The chain couples TRBV19 to TRBJ1-1; tentative D call: TRBD1 (6 bases). The CDR3 has 14 amino acids. V shed 3 bases and J shed 4 bases, with 12 bases lying between them. Per the germline V gene, CDR1 is LNHDA and CDR2 is SQIVND (reference sequence). The DNA of the CDR3 is TGTGCCAGTAGTATCCAGGGGAGGGGCACTGAAGCTTTCTTT. Protein: CASSIQGRGTEAFF.

The chain has TRBV12-3 or TRBV12-4 and TRBJ1-6; D possibly corresponds to TRBD1 (5 bases). The CDR3 has 13 residues. V gave up 2 bases and J gave up 7 bases, with 6 bases separating them. This CDR3 reads CASSLQGNSPLHF. CDR3 coding DNA: TGTGCCAGCAGTTTACAGGGCAATTCACCCCTCCACTTT.

The J gene is TRBJ2-1, the V gene TRBV29-1; no firm D call. The germline V gene encodes CDR1 SQVTM and CDR2 ANQGSEA. The CDR3 sequence is 14 residues long. V lost 6 bases and J 1 base, leaving 13 bases between the germline ends. The CDR3: CSVGGRRSYNEQFF. The CDR3 DNA is TGCAGCGTGGGTGGGCGCCGATCCTACAATGAGCAGTTCTTC.